This is a list of T cell receptor beta chains from one sample in a study of cytomegalovirus exposure and HLA in healthy donors. Sequenced by immunoSEQ multiplex PCR; TCRdb stores in-frame clones only, minus some. In the table there are approximately 130,000 clones, around 85% of which are singletons. Sequencing was performed on PBMCs. All receptors come from a woman in her twenties or thirties in good health and CMV-seropositive. Both conserved end residues are part of each CDR3. D genes are given only for firm matches. Size is stated for part of the rows, as once, few or many counts, or as a class when the clone is expanded.

>NA|TRBJ1-2|TRBV7-9|NA
TGTTCCAGCAGCTCCGGGAGCGGCTATGGCTACACCTTC
CSSSSGSGYGYTF
>NA|TRBJ1-5|TRBV6-5|NA
TGTGCCAGCAGTTACTCACCGGGACTTAATCAGCCCCAGCATTTT
CASSYSPGLNQPQHF
>NA|TRBJ1-5|TRBV18|NA
TGTGCCAGCTCACCAGTCCGGACAGACGTCGTTAGCAATCAGCCCCAGCATTTT
CASSPVRTDVVSNQPQHF
>NA|TRBJ2-1|TRBV27|TRBD2
TGTGCCAGCAGTCCCGAGGGCGGGGGTTTCAGCTCCTACAATGAGCAGTTCTTC
CASSPEGGGFSSYNEQFF
>NA|TRBJ1-2|TRBV2|TRBD1
TGTGCCAGCAGTGGGGGACAGGGGGCTAACGGCTACACCTTC
CASSGGQGANGYTF
>NA|TRBJ1-2|TRBV4-1|TRBD1
TGCGCCAGCAGCCAAGCCAGGGGGGTTGGCTATGGCTACACCTTC
CASSQARGVGYGYTF
>NA|TRBJ2-4|TRBV4-2|TRBD1
TGTGCCAGCAGCCTTACCGGACAGGCGAGGGTTCAGTACTTC
CASSLTGQARVQYF
>once|TRBJ1-2|TRBV6-1|NA
TGTGCCAGCAGTGTATCCGGGACACCTTCCTATGGCTACACCTTC
CASSVSGTPSYGYTF
>NA|TRBJ2-1|TRBV7-3|TRBD1
TGTGCCAGCAGCTCCCTAGGACAGGGTGTAAGCAATGAGCAGTTCTTC
CASSSLGQGVSNEQFF
>NA|TRBJ2-3|TRBV28|TRBD2
TGTGCCAGCAGTTCCCTTAGCGGGAGCTCAGATACGCAGTATTTT
CASSSLSGSSDTQYF
>NA|TRBJ2-7|TRBV6-5|NA
TGTGCCAGCAGTCACGGGGGTCCCTGCGAGCAGTACTTC
CASSHGGPCEQYF
>NA|TRBJ1-4|TRBV28|NA
TGTGCCAGCAGTTTTGGAGGCACTAATGAAAAACTGTTTTTT
CASSFGGTNEKLFF
>NA|TRBJ2-3|TRBV30|TRBD1
TGTGCCTGGGGCTCCGGGACAGGGCGTGGGACGCAGTATTTT
CAWGSGTGRGTQYF
>NA|TRBJ2-1|TRBV30|TRBD1
TGTGCCTGGAGTGTACTGGCAGGGGGCCTTTGGGAGCAGTTCTTC
CAWSVLAGGLWEQFF
>once|TRBJ2-5|TRBV30|TRBD1
TGTGCCTGGAGCACCGGACAGGGGCTGGAGACCCAGTACTTC
CAWSTGQGLETQYF
>once|TRBJ2-3|TRBV28|TRBD2
TGTGCCAGCAGTCCACTCCTCCACAGACTAGCCCCCACGTATACAGATACGCAGTATTTT
CASSPLLHRLAPTYTDTQYF